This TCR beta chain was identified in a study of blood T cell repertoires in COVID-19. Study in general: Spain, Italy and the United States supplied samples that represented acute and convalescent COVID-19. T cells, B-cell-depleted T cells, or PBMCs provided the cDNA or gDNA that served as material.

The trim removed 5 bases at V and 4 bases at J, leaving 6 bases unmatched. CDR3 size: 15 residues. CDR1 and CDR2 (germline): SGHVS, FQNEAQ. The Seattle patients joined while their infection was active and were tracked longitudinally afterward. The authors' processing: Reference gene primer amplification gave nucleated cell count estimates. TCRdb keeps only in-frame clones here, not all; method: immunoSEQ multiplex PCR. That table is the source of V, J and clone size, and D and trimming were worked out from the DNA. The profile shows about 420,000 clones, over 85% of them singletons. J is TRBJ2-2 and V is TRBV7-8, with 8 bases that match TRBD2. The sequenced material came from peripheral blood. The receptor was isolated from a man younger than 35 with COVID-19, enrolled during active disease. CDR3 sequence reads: CASSPGLGGTGELFF. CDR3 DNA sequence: TGTGCCAGCAGCCCGGGACTAGGAGGCACCGGGGAGCTGTTTTTT.